This entry lists 20 T cell receptor beta chains sequenced from one sample in a study of control samples from healthy donors and cancer patients. Assay: immunoSEQ multiplex PCR; the TCRdb copy retains only in-frame clones and omits some. This sample contains fewer than 250,000 clones. The sequencing sample was made of blood. The receptor set was obtained from a woman aged 30 to 39 in good health.

About this clone itself: Other DNA sequences in the sample encode the same CDR3. The CDR3 loop is CASSPLDRREQFF. The CDR3 DNA reads as TGTGCCAGCAGTCCCTTGGACAGGCGGGAGCAGTTCTTC. V gene TRBV6-5 combines with J gene TRBJ2-1; 7 nucleotides match TRBD1. This CDR3 region has 13 residues. Germline V gene lookup returns CDR1 MNHEY and CDR2 SVGAGI. Trimming took 5 bases from V and 10 from J; bases not matched to a gene: 8.

V and J are TRBV5-5 and TRBJ2-7, with a possible D match to TRBD1 (6 bases). The CDR3 contains 14 residues. Trimming took off 1 base at V and 5 bases at J, with 13 bases between the two ends. Germline-derived CDR1 and CDR2 are SGHKS and YYEKEE (reference sequence). The CDR3 loop reads CASSLFTPGDEQYF. The CDR3 DNA reads TGTGCCAGCAGCTTGTTCACACCAGGGGACGAGCAGTACTTC. Filled out from reference TRBV5-5 and TRBJ2-7, the complete variable domain reads DAGVTQSPTHLIKTRGQQVTLRCSPISGHKSVSWYQQVLGQGPQFIFQYYEKEERGRGNFPDRFSARQFPNYSSELNVNALLLGDSALYLCASSLFTPGDEQYFGPGTRLTVT.

This chain connects TRBV4-1 to TRBJ1-5; no clear D gene. The CDR3 is 18 residues long. In germline, CDR1 is MGHRA, CDR2 YSYEKL. Trimming shortened V by 1 base and J by 6 bases, and 22 bases separated the two germline ends. The CDR3 loop reads CASSQGSGMVRSAQPQHF. The CDR3 nucleotides are TGCGCCAGCAGCCAAGGTAGTGGGATGGTCCGGTCGGCTCAGCCCCAGCATTTT.

The J gene is TRBJ1-5, the V gene TRBV6-5; D gene ambiguous. Trimming shortened V by 5 bases and J by 6 bases, and 14 bases separated the two germline ends. Germline lookup yields CDR1 MNHEY and CDR2 SVGAGI. CDR3 length equals 14 residues. In nucleotides, the CDR3 is TGTGCCAGCAGTCTAAGACCGGCGGGTCAGCCCCAGCATTTT. It yields the protein CASSLRPAGQPQHF.

The V and J genes are TRBV7-9 and TRBJ1-4; no reliable D call. Germline CDR1 reads SEHNR; CDR2 reads FQNEAQ (reference sequence). The length of the CDR3 is 14 residues. V lost 5 bases and J 4 bases, leaving 11 bases between the germline ends. In DNA, the CDR3 is TGTGCCAGCAGCAGACCGGGATTTAATGAAAAACTGTTTTTT. It is translated as CASSRPGFNEKLFF.

The V call is TRBV12-3 or TRBV12-4, the J call TRBJ1-6, with D uncertain. Trimming stripped 6 bases from V and 18 bases from J, with 18 bases between. The CDR3 length is 12 residues. CDR3 in amino acids: CASSPGPTRTHF. CDR3 in DNA: TGTGCCAGCAGCCCTGGACCGACCCGAACCCACTTT.

The gene calls are TRBV20-1 and TRBJ2-5; the D is unclear. This CDR3 region has 13 residues. Trimming removed 3 bases from V and 0 bases from J, with 8 bases in between. Germline values: CDR1 DFQATT, CDR2 SNEGSKA (reference sequence). CDR3 amino acids: CSASLRYQETQYF. As DNA, the CDR3 is TGCAGTGCTAGTCTGAGATACCAAGAGACCCAGTACTTC.

J is TRBJ1-3 and V is TRBV3-1 (or the pseudogene TRBV3-2); TRBD1 is a possible D gene (5 bases). V lost 1 base, J lost 15 bases, and 13 bases lay in between. CDR3 size: 12 residues. Looked up from germline, CDR1 is LGHDT and CDR2 is YNNKEL (reference sequence). The CDR3: CASSQGRGLGYF. DNA for the CDR3: TGTGCCAGCAGCCAAGGGCGGGGACTTGGATATTTT.

The J gene is TRBJ1-1, the V gene TRBV29-1; D ambiguous. Germline lookup yields CDR1 SQVTM and CDR2 ANQGSEA. The CDR3 contains 13 residues. Trimming stripped 5 bases from V and 1 base from J, with 11 bases between. The CDR3 DNA follows: TGCAGCGTTCCTCGGGCGCCGAACACTGAAGCTTTCTTT. It encodes CSVPRAPNTEAFF.

This chain links TRBV5-1 with TRBJ1-4; D gene unclear. The germline V and J ends were trimmed by 4 bases and 4 bases, with 8 bases remaining between them. In germline, CDR1 is SGHRS, CDR2 YFSETQ. The CDR3 is 13 amino acids. The CDR3: CASSEGLNEKLFF. As DNA, the CDR3 is TGCGCCAGCAGCGAAGGGCTTAATGAAAAACTGTTTTTT.

The rearrangement uses TRBV4-1 and TRBJ1-6, with unresolved D. Germline loops: CDR1 MGHRA, CDR2 YSYEKL. The ends were cut back, 0 bases at V and 12 bases at J, with 6 bases in the middle. CDR3 length equals 12 residues. The CDR3 nucleotides read TGCGCCAGCAGCCAAGATAACGGACCCCTCCACTTT. It is translated as CASSQDNGPLHF.

The chain's CDR3 is CASNLLGGPSKTQYF. CDR3 nucleotide sequence: TGTGCCAGCAACCTATTGGGGGGGCCGAGTAAGACGCAGTATTTT. The genes are TRBV6-5 and TRBJ2-3; D is possibly TRBD2 (7 bases). The V end was cut by 7 bases, the J end by 9 bases, with 23 bases between. The CDR3 contains 15 residues. Germline values: CDR1 MNHEY, CDR2 SVGAGI.

The chain employs TRBV5-1 and TRBJ1-3; D may be TRBD1 (5 bases). V shed 4 bases and J shed 2 bases, with 13 bases lying between them. There are 15 residues in the CDR3. Germline-derived CDR1 and CDR2 are SGHRS and YFSETQ. CDR3 bases: TGCGCCAGCAGCCCAATGGGGGGGGCTGGAAACACCATATATTTT. It is translated as CASSPMGGAGNTIYF.

The chain couples TRBV12-3 or TRBV12-4 to TRBJ2-3, with D perhaps TRBD1 (6 bases). The CDR3 has 13 residues. V was cut by 6 bases and J by 2 bases, with 9 bases left in between. The CDR3 is CASRTGFTDTQYF. CDR3 nucleotides: TGTGCCAGCAGGACAGGCTTCACAGATACGCAGTATTTT.

The chain combines TRBV28 with TRBJ1-2, with D hard to call. Germline values: CDR1 MDHEN, CDR2 SYDVKM. The length of the CDR3 is 15 residues. V was pared by 7 bases and J by 4 bases, with 19 bases between. CDR3 region: CASTPTVPTPYGYTF. DNA of the CDR3: TGTGCCAGCACACCCACGGTCCCCACACCCTATGGCTACACCTTC.

The chain carries TRBV19 and TRBJ1-1; D possibly corresponds to TRBD1 (5 bases). Germline V lookup: CDR1 LNHDA, CDR2 SQIVND (reference sequence). The CDR3 totals 15 residues. V was trimmed by 3 bases and J by 3 bases, leaving 14 bases between them. The CDR3 loop reads CASSIPGGWDTEAFF. The CDR3 DNA sequence: TGTGCCAGTAGTATCCCCGGGGGTTGGGACACTGAAGCTTTCTTT.

The V gene is TRBV25-1, the J gene TRBJ1-3, with 10 nucleotides matching TRBD1. V was clipped by 5 bases and J by 0 bases; unmatched bases: 10. The CDR3 extends over 18 amino acids. The V gene's germline CDR1 is MGHDK and CDR2 SYGVNS. Here the CDR3 reads CASSRTGGLPSSGNTIYF. The CDR3 DNA follows: TGTGCCAGCAGTCGGACAGGGGGGCTTCCAAGCTCTGGAAACACCATATATTTT.

This chain connects TRBV9 to TRBJ1-3; 7 bases line up with TRBD1. V lost 2 bases and J lost 5; bases outside the gene matches: 7. Germline CDR1 reads SGDLS; CDR2 reads YYNGEE. The CDR3 sequence is 15 residues long. CDR3 amino acids: CASSVVTGTRNTIYF. DNA for the CDR3: TGTGCCAGCAGCGTGGTGACAGGGACAAGAAACACCATATATTTT.

The CDR3, as DNA: TGTGCCTGGGCGACAGGGCCCAATCAGCCCCAGCATTTT. Protein: CAWATGPNQPQHF. The genes are TRBV30 and TRBJ1-5; 7 bases agree with TRBD1. The CDR3 has 13 residues. With V trimmed by 5 bases and J by 3 bases, 4 bases remained unmatched. The germline gives CDR1 GTSNPN, CDR2 SVGIG (reference sequence).

This chain joins TRBV5-1 and TRBJ1-2; tentatively, D is TRBD1 (6 bases). The CDR3 spans 14 residues. The germline V gene encodes CDR1 SGHRS and CDR2 YFSETQ. V was trimmed by 0 bases and J by 8 bases, leaving 14 bases between them. The CDR3 spells CASSLELGGDGYTF. Here the CDR3 DNA reads TGCGCCAGCAGCTTGGAGTTAGGGGGAGACGGCTACACCTTC.